A single T cell receptor (beta chain) is shown here with its context. This CDR3 is built from 16 residues. J was trimmed by 10 bases and V by 4 bases; bases with no gene match: 10. Germline V gene sequence: CDR1 SNHLY, CDR2 FYNNEI. Construction of the TCRbeta library involved unique molecular identifiers. TCRdb re-called the PCR reads with MiXCR, one entry per CDR3 protein. Among roughly 400,000 distinct CDR3 sequences listed, 43% were seen once. The data are from a study of T-cell reconstitution after alpha-beta-depleted transplantation in children. The sequence was obtained from a girl aged 2 to 10 with aplastic anemia, due to receive a stem cell transplant. This sample comprised PBMCs, obtained before TCRalphabeta/CD19-depleted stem cell transplant. This chain joins TRBV2 and TRBJ1-4; 12 nucleotides agree with TRBD1. CDR3 sequence: CASSGLQGTGGRKLFF. The CDR3 DNA is TGTGCCAGCAGTGGGCTCCAAGGGACAGGGGGCAGAAAACTGTTTTTT.